The clone carrying this T cell receptor beta chain was counted at least ten times. Its specificity is unknown. Amplified regions were TCR beta CDR3 sequences from RNA transcripts. When the TCR CDR3 underwent first-round RT-PCR, the HTBI primer set was used. MiXCR was run by TCRdb on the multiplex PCR reads, yielding one entry per CDR3 protein. Among about 260,000 distinct CDR3 sequences listed, 25% to 30% were seen once. These data belong to a study of T cells in Graves' hyperthyroidism and ophthalmopathy. For the study at large: Blood from the periphery was taken at initial diagnosis, before any treatment. Findings and limits, study-wide: Through a model of 13 V-J features, ophthalmopathy was separated from stable hyperthyroidism. Most clonotypes expanded in the thyroid (above 0.001) were also present in blood.

The receptor was isolated from a man in his forties with Graves' hyperthyroidism that later progressed to Graves' ophthalmopathy. The sequenced sample consisted of blood.

CDR3 amino acids: CASSVDRNNYEQYF. The CDR3 coding sequence is TGTGCCAGCAGCGTTGACAGGAACAACTACGAGCAGTACTTC. The chain recombines TRBV11-2 with TRBJ2-7; D possibly corresponds to TRBD1 (6 bases). The germline V gene encodes CDR1 SGHAT and CDR2 FQNNGV. Trimming pared 5 bases from V and 3 bases from J, leaving 14 bases between. This CDR3 has 14 residues. The full variable domain, rest sourced from reference TRBV11-2 and TRBJ2-7, is EAGVAQSPRYKIIEKRQSVAFWCNPISGHATLYWYQQILGQGPKLLIQFQNNGVVDDSQLPKDRFSAERLKGVDSTLKIQPAKLEDSAVYLCASSVDRNNYEQYFGPGTRLTVT.